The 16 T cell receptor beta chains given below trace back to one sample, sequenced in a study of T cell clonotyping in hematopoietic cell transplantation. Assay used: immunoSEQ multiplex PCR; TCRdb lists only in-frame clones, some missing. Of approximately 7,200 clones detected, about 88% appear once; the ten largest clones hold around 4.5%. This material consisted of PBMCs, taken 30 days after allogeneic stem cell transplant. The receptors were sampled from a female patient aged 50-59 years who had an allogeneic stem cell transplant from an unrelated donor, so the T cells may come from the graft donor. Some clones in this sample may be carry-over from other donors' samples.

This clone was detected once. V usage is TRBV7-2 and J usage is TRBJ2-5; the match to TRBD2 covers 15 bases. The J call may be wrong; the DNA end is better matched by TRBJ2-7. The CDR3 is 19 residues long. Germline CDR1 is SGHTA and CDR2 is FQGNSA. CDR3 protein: CASSTWTSGGASLAYEQYF. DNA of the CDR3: TGTGCCAGCAGCACCTGGACTAGCGGGGGGGCCAGCTTGGCCTACGAGCAGTACTTC.

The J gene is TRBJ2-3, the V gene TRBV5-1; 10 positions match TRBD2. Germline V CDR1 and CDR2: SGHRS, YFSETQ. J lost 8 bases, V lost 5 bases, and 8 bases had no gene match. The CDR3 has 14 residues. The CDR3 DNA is TGCGCCAGCAGGGATTCTAGCGGGGGAGGTACGCAGTATTTT. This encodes CASRDSSGGGTQYF. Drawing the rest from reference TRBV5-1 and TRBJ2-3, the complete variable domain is KAGVTQTPRYLIKTRGQQVTLSCSPISGHRSVSWYQQTPGQGLQFLFEYFSETQRNKGNFPGRFSGRQFSNSRSEMNVSTLELGDSALYLCASRDSSGGGTQYFGPGTRLTVL.

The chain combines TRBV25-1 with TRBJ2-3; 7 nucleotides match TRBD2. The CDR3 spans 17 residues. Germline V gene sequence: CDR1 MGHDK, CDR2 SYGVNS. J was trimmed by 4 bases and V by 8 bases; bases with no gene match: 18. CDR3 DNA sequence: TGTGCCAGCCCTCACCCTCCAGGACTAGTATCTTCAGATACGCAGTATTTT. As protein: CASPHPPGLVSSDTQYF.

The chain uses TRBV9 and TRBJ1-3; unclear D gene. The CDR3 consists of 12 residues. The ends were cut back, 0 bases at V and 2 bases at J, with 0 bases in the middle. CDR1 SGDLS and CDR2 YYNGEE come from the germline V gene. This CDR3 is CASSVAGNTIYF. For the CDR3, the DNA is TGTGCCAGCAGCGTAGCTGGAAACACCATATATTTT.

The CDR3 DNA follows: TGTGCCAGCAGCTTGGCCGGGCTAGCGAGTTACAATGAGCAGTTCTTC. It yields the protein CASSLAGLASYNEQFF. The chain recombines TRBV5-6 with TRBJ2-1, with a tentative D call TRBD2 (6 bases). Trimming cost V 0 bases and J 4 bases, with 14 bases left between them. CDR1 is SGHDT and CDR2 is YYEEEE in the germline V gene. This CDR3 is 16 amino acids long.

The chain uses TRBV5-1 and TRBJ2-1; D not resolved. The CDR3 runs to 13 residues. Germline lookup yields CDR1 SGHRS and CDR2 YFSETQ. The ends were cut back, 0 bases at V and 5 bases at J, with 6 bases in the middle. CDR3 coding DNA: TGCGCCAGCAGCTTGGATTTTAACAATGAGCAGTTCTTC. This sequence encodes CASSLDFNNEQFF.

The CDR3 spells CASSLAPTVAYEQYF. CDR3 in DNA: TGTGCCAGCAGCTTGGCCCCGACAGTGGCCTACGAGCAGTACTTC. This chain joins TRBV5-5 and TRBJ2-7; TRBD1 might be the D (5 bases). Between the trimmed V and J ends, which lost 0 bases and 2 bases, there was a span of 12 bases. The germline CDR1 and CDR2 sequences are SGHKS and YYEKEE (reference sequence). The length of the CDR3 is 15 residues.

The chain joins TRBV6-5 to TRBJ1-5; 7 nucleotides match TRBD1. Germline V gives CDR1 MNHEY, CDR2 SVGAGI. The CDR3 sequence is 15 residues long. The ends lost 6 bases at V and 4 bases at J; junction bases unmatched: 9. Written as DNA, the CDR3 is TGTGCCAGCAGAAGAGACAGGGACGCGAATCAGCCCCAGCATTTT. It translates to CASRRDRDANQPQHF.

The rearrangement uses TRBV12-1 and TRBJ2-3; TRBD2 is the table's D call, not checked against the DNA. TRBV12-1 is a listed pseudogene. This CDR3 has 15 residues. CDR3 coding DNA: TGTGCCAGCAGCTCACCTAGCGGGAGGGCAGATACGCAGTATTTT. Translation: CASSSPSGRADTQYF.

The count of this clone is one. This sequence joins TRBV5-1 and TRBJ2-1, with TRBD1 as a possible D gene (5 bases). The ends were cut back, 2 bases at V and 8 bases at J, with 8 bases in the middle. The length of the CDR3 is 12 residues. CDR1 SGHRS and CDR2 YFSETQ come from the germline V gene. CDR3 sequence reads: CASSLIGDEQFF. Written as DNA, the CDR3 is TGCGCCAGCAGCTTAATAGGGGATGAGCAGTTCTTC. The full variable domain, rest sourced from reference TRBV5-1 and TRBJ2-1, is KAGVTQTPRYLIKTRGQQVTLSCSPISGHRSVSWYQQTPGQGLQFLFEYFSETQRNKGNFPGRFSGRQFSNSRSEMNVSTLELGDSALYLCASSLIGDEQFFGPGTRLTVL.

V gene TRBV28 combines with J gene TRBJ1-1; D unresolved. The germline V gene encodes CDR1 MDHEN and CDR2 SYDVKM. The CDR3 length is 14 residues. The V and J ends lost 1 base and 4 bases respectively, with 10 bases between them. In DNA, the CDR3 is TGTGCCAGCAGTTTATTAGGGAAGCTCACTGAAGCTTTCTTT. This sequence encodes CASSLLGKLTEAFF. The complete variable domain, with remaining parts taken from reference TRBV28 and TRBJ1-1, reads DVKVTQSSRYLVKRTGEKVFLECVQDMDHENMFWYRQDPGLGLRLIYFSYDVKMKEKGDIPEGYSVSREKKERFSLILESASTNQTSMYLCASSLLGKLTEAFFGQGTRLTVV.

The CDR3 bases are TGTGCCAGCAGGTCAAGCCTTAACTATGGCTACACCTTC. It codes for CASRSSLNYGYTF. The chain combines TRBV6-5 with TRBJ1-2; D not resolved. This CDR3 contains 13 residues. CDR1 is MNHEY, CDR2 SVGAGI, per germline. The germline V and J ends were trimmed by 6 bases and 1 base, with 9 bases remaining between them.

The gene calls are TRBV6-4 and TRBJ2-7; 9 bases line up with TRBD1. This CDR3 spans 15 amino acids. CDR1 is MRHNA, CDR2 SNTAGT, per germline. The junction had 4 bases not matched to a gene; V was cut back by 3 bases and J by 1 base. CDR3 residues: CASSEGTGSSYEQYF. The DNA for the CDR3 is TGTGCCAGCAGTGAAGGGACAGGGAGTTCCTACGAGCAGTACTTC.

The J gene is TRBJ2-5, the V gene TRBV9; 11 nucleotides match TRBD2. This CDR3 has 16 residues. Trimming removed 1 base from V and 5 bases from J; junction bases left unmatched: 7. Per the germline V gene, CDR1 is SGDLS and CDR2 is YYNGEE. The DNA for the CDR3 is TGTGCCAGCAGCGTAACTAGCGGGAGAGAGGATGAGACCCAGTACTTC. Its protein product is CASSVTSGREDETQYF.

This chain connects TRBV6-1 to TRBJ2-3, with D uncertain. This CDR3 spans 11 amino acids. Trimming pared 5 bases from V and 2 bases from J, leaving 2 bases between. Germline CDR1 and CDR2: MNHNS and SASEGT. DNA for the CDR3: TGTGCCAGCAGTAACACAGATACGCAGTATTTT. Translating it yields CASSNTDTQYF.

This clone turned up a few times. CDR3 nucleotide sequence: TGTGCCAGCAGTTACTCGAACACAGGGATAGATCAGCCCCAGCATTTT. It yields the protein CASSYSNTGIDQPQHF. The genes are TRBV6-6 and TRBJ1-5; perhaps TRBD1 as D (6 bases). The CDR3 runs to 16 residues. Trimming removed 0 bases from V and 5 bases from J, with 14 bases in between. The germline V gene encodes CDR1 MNHNY and CDR2 SVGAGI (reference sequence).